The entry below gives a single T cell receptor (beta chain) sequence along with its context. Its antigen is unknown. No base quality values were provided; no much bigger clone lies one nucleotide off. The sample belongs to a study of cytomegalovirus exposure and HLA in healthy donors (dated by TCRdb to about 2017). With respect to the entire study: The approximately 710 repertoires of the first cohort and the roughly 120 validation repertoires were produced on the same platform, according to a later analysis. The study aimed to test whether cataloging public T cell receptors could reveal signatures of past pathogen exposure. A separate validation cohort of approximately 120 different subjects was used in addition to the roughly 640-subject first cohort. To predict cytomegalovirus infection status, the study brought together high-throughput TCR immunosequencing, statistical association of individual TCRs with disease status, and machine learning.

The donors belonged to the validation cohort of over a hundred subjects, which was separate from the roughly 680-subject first cohort. Sequences SGHNT (CDR1) and YENEEA (CDR2) are obtained from the germline V gene. From its cysteine to its phenylalanine, the CDR3 spans 13 amino acids. Kept here is only the CDR3 DNA, which spans 39 bases and is read in frame from base 1. Cut back by 2 bases and 5 bases, the V and J ends lie 6 bases apart. The library was generated by the immunoSEQ multiplex PCR assay. On the authors' methods: To diagnose cytomegalovirus status from the catalog of TCR beta chain sequences, a statistical classification framework was built. The table comes from immuneACCESS by way of TCRdb, which keeps in-frame sequences with V and J called. Part of the clones is missing from these tables; in studies checked, under half for an unresolved V gene and the rest for unknown reasons. For V, J and clone size, that table is used; D and trimming come from the DNA. Recorded for this sample are roughly 100,000 clones; approximately 86% of them occurred a single time. Together, the top ten hold 4% of the sample.

Findings and caveats that apply to the study as a whole: Most TCR sequences were seen in very few donors, while some public TCRs were found in many individuals. In the study, 150 to 200 TCR beta chains were listed as associated with cytomegalovirus. A few of the identified cytomegalovirus-associated TCR beta chains were confirmed in vitro to be specific for cytomegalovirus antigens. In a later analysis, TCRs clustered in the first cohort were found to also tend to co-occur in the 110 or so validation repertoires, with approximately 93% of cluster scores above 0. A later analysis had no HLA typing for the validation cohort, so co-occurrence there was scored across all 130 or so repertoires. The classifier was reported to diagnose cytomegalovirus status with high specificity and sensitivity in both the original and validation cohorts. It was suggested by the authors that the approach could potentially be generalized to other disease states and immunological phenotypes.

This clonotype was sampled from a woman aged 18-29 years in good health and CMV-seropositive. Input material: PBMCs. The chain couples TRBV11-3 to TRBJ2-2; the D gene lacks a confident call. The DNA is as follows: TGTGCCAGCAGCTTACTTTCTACCGGGGAGCTGTTTTTT. Translated, this gives CASSLLSTGELFF.